This TCR beta chain comes out of a study of blood T cell repertoires in COVID-19. Study-wide context: Researchers got acute and convalescent COVID-19 samples from the United States, Italy and Spain. Sources were T cells, B-cell-depleted T cells, or PBMCs; the material itself was cDNA or gDNA.

Profiling relied on immunoSEQ multiplex PCR, and the TCRdb table lists in-frame clones only, not all of them. The sample shows 120,000 or so clones, about 85% of them seen only once. The germline V gene encodes CDR1 KGHDR and CDR2 SFDVKD. V lost 5 bases to trimming and J lost 9 bases, with 13 bases between them. The CDR3 has 13 residues. This sequence originates from a woman of 80 years or more with acute or convalescent COVID-19. The sequencing sample was made of peripheral blood. The chain uses TRBV24-1 and TRBJ2-1; perhaps TRBD2 as D (6 bases). The CDR3 DNA sequence: TGTGCCACCAGTGTAACGGGGGTGGGTGAGCAGTTCTTC. Protein product: CATSVTGVGEQFF.